A single sample gave rise to the 24 T cell receptor beta chains below, sequenced in a study of OX40 agonist ivuxolimab in advanced cancers. TCRdb's copy holds only in-frame clones and misses some; the assay was immunoSEQ multiplex PCR. The profile shows around 68,000 clones, just over 85% of them singletons. Sequencing was performed on CD4+ or CD8+ T cells sorted from blood, taken in a trial of the OX40 agonist ivuxolimab. Every receptor here comes from an adult with an advanced solid tumor such as melanoma, head and neck, liver or kidney cancer.

The chain links TRBV11-1 to TRBJ1-3; D not resolved. CDR1 SGHAT and CDR2 FQDESV come from the germline V gene (reference sequence). The CDR3 length is 13 residues. Trimming left V 6 bases short and J 2 bases short, with 8 bases between. The CDR3 loop is CASRDGPGNTIYF. The CDR3 DNA reads TGTGCCAGCAGGGACGGACCTGGAAACACCATATATTTT.

This sequence joins TRBV27 and TRBJ2-1; 9 bases fit TRBD2. The length of the CDR3 is 16 residues. V dropped 4 bases and J dropped 3; count of bases not matched to a gene: 7. CDR1 and CDR2 from the germline V gene are MNHEY and SMNVEV (reference sequence). For the CDR3, the DNA is TGTGCCAGCAGTTCCCTTAGCGGGAGAAACTACAATGAGCAGTTCTTC. As protein: CASSSLSGRNYNEQFF.

The chain couples TRBV7-8 to TRBJ2-1; D is undetermined. V dropped 4 bases and J dropped 6 bases, with 7 bases sitting between them. This CDR3 has 12 residues. Germline assignment: CDR1 SGHVS and CDR2 FQNEAQ. The CDR3 loop is CASSYQGNEQFF. CDR3 coding DNA: TGTGCCAGCAGCTATCAAGGCAATGAGCAGTTCTTC. Using reference TRBV7-8 and TRBJ2-1 for the parts outside the CDR3, the full variable domain is GAGVSQSPRYKVAKRGQDVALRCDPISGHVSLFWYQQALGQGPEFLTYFQNEAQLDKSGLPSDRFFAERPEGSVSTLKIQRTQQEDSAVYLCASSYQGNEQFFGPGTRLTVL.

This clone was seen more than once but under ten times. CDR3 DNA: TGCGCCAGCAGCTCGACCGCTGACTACAATGAGCAGTTCTTC. Amino acids: CASSSTADYNEQFF. The V and J genes are TRBV5-1 and TRBJ2-1; D unclear. Trimming removed 3 bases from V and 3 bases from J, with 10 bases in between. Germline-derived CDR1 and CDR2 are SGHRS and YFSETQ. The CDR3 is made up of 14 amino acids.

The rearrangement joins TRBV18 to TRBJ2-2, with TRBD1 matching over 8 bases. V shed 3 bases and J 5 bases; nucleotides not matched to a gene: 2. The CDR3 contains 14 residues. Germline V gene lookup returns CDR1 KGHSH and CDR2 LQKENI. The CDR3 here is CASSPRTGTGELFF. The DNA for the CDR3 is TGTGCCAGCTCACCGCGGACAGGGACCGGGGAGCTGTTTTTT. Full variable domain (missing parts from reference TRBV18 and TRBJ2-2): NAGVMQNPRHLVRRRGQEARLRCSPMKGHSHVYWYRQLPEEGLKFMVYLQKENIIDESGMPKERFSAEFPKEGPSILRIQQVVRGDSAAYFCASSPRTGTGELFFGEGSRLTVL.

The chain links TRBV5-1 to TRBJ1-3, with no clear D. Germline values: CDR1 SGHRS, CDR2 YFSETQ. The CDR3 has 15 residues. The V end was cut by 5 bases, the J end by 0 bases, with 12 bases between. CDR3: CASSPDTFSGNTIYF. DNA for the CDR3: TGCGCCAGCAGTCCAGACACTTTCTCTGGAAACACCATATATTTT.

The V and J genes are TRBV6-6 and TRBJ1-5; D is ambiguous. V lost 8 bases to trimming and J lost 5 bases, with 13 bases between them. Germline lookup yields CDR1 MNHNY and CDR2 SVGAGI (reference sequence). The CDR3 contains 13 residues. CDR3: CASRRGTDQPQHF. The CDR3 region has the DNA TGTGCCAGCCGGCGAGGTACCGATCAGCCCCAGCATTTT.

J is TRBJ1-1 and V is TRBV7-3, with unresolved D. Germline V gene sequence: CDR1 SGHTA, CDR2 FQGTGA. The length of the CDR3 is 13 residues. Trimming removed 5 bases at V and 1 base at J, with 8 bases between. The CDR3 sequence: CASSLQRNTEAFF. DNA of the CDR3: TGTGCCAGCAGCCTACAAAGGAACACTGAAGCTTTCTTT.

This chain connects TRBV7-8 to TRBJ2-3, with TRBD2 matching over 7 bases. J gave up 0 bases and V 0 bases, and 3 bases lay outside the gene matches. The CDR3 loop spans 16 amino acids. CDR1 is SGHVS and CDR2 is FQNEAQ in the germline V gene. The CDR3 reads CASSLAAGGSTDTQYF. The CDR3 bases are TGTGCCAGCAGCTTAGCCGCCGGGGGGAGCACAGATACGCAGTATTTT. The entire variable domain, with the rest obtained from reference TRBV7-8 and TRBJ2-3, is as follows: GAGVSQSPRYKVAKRGQDVALRCDPISGHVSLFWYQQALGQGPEFLTYFQNEAQLDKSGLPSDRFFAERPEGSVSTLKIQRTQQEDSAVYLCASSLAAGGSTDTQYFGPGTRLTVL.

This chain connects TRBV5-1 to TRBJ2-3, with TRBD2 matching 7 bases. The germline V gene encodes CDR1 SGHRS and CDR2 YFSETQ. The CDR3 is made up of 15 amino acids. V lost 2 bases and J lost 3; bases outside the gene matches: 6. The CDR3 region is CASSFGLAETDTQYF. DNA for the CDR3: TGCGCCAGCAGCTTCGGGCTAGCGGAAACAGATACGCAGTATTTT.

For the CDR3, the DNA is TGTGCCAGCAGTTCACATGGGGACGGCCTCGGGACCCAGCATTTT. Its protein product is CASSSHGDGLGTQHF. The rearrangement uses TRBV6-6 and TRBJ1-5; a possible D gene is TRBD1 (5 bases). CDR3 length equals 15 residues. V was cut by 4 bases and J by 11 bases, with 21 bases left in between. Germline CDR1 and CDR2: MNHNY and SVGAGI (reference sequence).

This clone was seen a single time. This chain links TRBV18 with TRBJ2-7; the match to TRBD2 covers 13 bases. V was pared by 3 bases and J by 7 bases, with 12 bases of the junction left unmatched. The CDR3 runs 17 residues. Germline V lookup: CDR1 KGHSH, CDR2 LQKENI. CDR3 loop: CASSPIGTSGNPSEQYF. CDR3 in DNA: TGTGCCAGCTCACCGATCGGGACTAGCGGGAATCCCTCTGAGCAGTACTTC.

Only a few counts were recorded for this clone. CDR3 DNA: TGTGCCAGTAGTGTAACAGGGGGGAATCAGCCCCAGCATTTT. It specifies CASSVTGGNQPQHF. The chain links TRBV19 to TRBJ1-5; 8 bases are a match to TRBD1. Germline V lookup: CDR1 LNHDA, CDR2 SQIVND (reference sequence). The length of the CDR3 is 14 residues. V was clipped by 5 bases and J by 4 bases; unmatched bases: 4.

This clone showed up just once. The rearrangement joins TRBV19 to TRBJ2-2, with a tentative D call TRBD2 (7 bases). Germline V gives CDR1 LNHDA, CDR2 SQIVND (reference sequence). The ends were cut back, 6 bases at V and 1 base at J, with 12 bases in the middle. The length of the CDR3 is 15 residues. Here the CDR3 reads CASRAGAGNTGELFF. The CDR3 nucleotides read TGTGCCAGTAGGGCGGGGGCAGGGAACACCGGGGAGCTGTTTTTT. The full variable domain, its missing parts supplied by reference TRBV19 and TRBJ2-2, is DGGITQSPKYLFRKEGQNVTLSCEQNLNHDAMYWYRQDPGQGLRLIYYSQIVNDFQKGDIAEGYSVSREKKESFPLTVTSAQKNPTAFYLCASRAGAGNTGELFFGEGSRLTVL.

This clone was counted between two and nine times. The V gene is TRBV5-1, the J gene TRBJ1-1; unclear D gene. V was shortened by 7 bases and J by 5 bases, with 18 bases between the two germline ends. Germline CDR1 is SGHRS and CDR2 is YFSETQ. The CDR3 runs 14 residues. The CDR3 DNA is TGCGCCAGCTCCCAAATCGATAAAGAGACTGAAGCTTTCTTT. It yields the protein CASSQIDKETEAFF.

Only one count was recorded for this clone. This chain uses TRBV27 with TRBJ1-2; 7 bases align to TRBD1. This CDR3 has 14 amino acids. Germline CDR1 reads MNHEY; CDR2 reads SMNVEV (reference sequence). V trimming: 3 bases; J trimming: 4 bases; junction bases outside the gene matches: 5. The CDR3, as DNA: TGTGCCAGCAGTTTTTCCAGGGGGGGCTATGGCTACACCTTC. Its translation is CASSFSRGGYGYTF.

V usage is TRBV7-2 and J usage is TRBJ2-7; a weak D match, TRBD1 (6 bases). The germline gives CDR1 SGHTA, CDR2 FQGNSA. CDR3 size: 14 residues. The germline V and J ends were trimmed by 1 base and 4 bases, with 11 bases remaining between them. CDR3 residues: CASSLGQAVYEQYF. CDR3 nucleotide sequence: TGTGCCAGCAGCTTAGGACAGGCTGTTTACGAGCAGTACTTC. Complete variable domain (other parts from reference TRBV7-2 and TRBJ2-7): GAGVSQSPSNKVTEKGKDVELRCDPISGHTALYWYRQSLGQGLEFLIYFQGNSAPDKSGLPSDRFSAERTGGSVSTLTIQRTQQEDSAVYLCASSLGQAVYEQYFGPGTRLTVT.

This clone occurred once. CDR3 DNA: TGTGCCAGCAGTTACTCGTACGGGAATGAGCAGTTCTTC. Encoded protein: CASSYSYGNEQFF. The rearrangement links TRBV6-5 to TRBJ2-1, with D unresolved. Trimming removed 0 bases from V and 7 bases from J, with 7 bases in between. Germline V CDR1 and CDR2: MNHEY, SVGAGI. The CDR3 extends over 13 amino acids.

The V and J genes are TRBV19 and TRBJ1-4; a possible D gene is TRBD1 (5 bases). V was cut by 6 bases and J by 2 bases, with 10 bases left in between. The CDR3 totals 14 residues. CDR1 is LNHDA and CDR2 is SQIVND in the germline V gene (reference sequence). This CDR3 is CASRSGLTNEKLFF. Here the CDR3 DNA reads TGTGCCAGTAGATCGGGGCTGACTAATGAAAAACTGTTTTTT.

The sample holds a few counts of this clone. The V and J genes are TRBV28 and TRBJ2-2, with D perhaps given as TRBD1 or TRBD2 (7 bases each). V lost 1 base to trimming and J lost 5 bases, with 14 bases between them. The CDR3 consists of 16 residues. In germline, CDR1 is MDHEN, CDR2 SYDVKM. CDR3 DNA sequence: TGTGCCAGCAGTTTATTCCTCCAGGGGGGGACCGGGGAGCTGTTTTTT. Its translation: CASSLFLQGGTGELFF.

This chain links TRBV7-8 with TRBJ2-4, with TRBD2 as a possible D gene (5 bases). This CDR3 is 15 amino acids long. Trimming took off 5 bases at V and 0 bases at J, with 11 bases between the two ends. Per the germline V gene, CDR1 is SGHVS and CDR2 is FQNEAQ. CDR3 coding DNA: TGTGCCAGCAGCCCAGAGCGGCTAGCCAAAAACATTCAGTACTTC. This translates into CASSPERLAKNIQYF. Full variable domain (rest looked up from reference TRBV7-8 and TRBJ2-4): GAGVSQSPRYKVAKRGQDVALRCDPISGHVSLFWYQQALGQGPEFLTYFQNEAQLDKSGLPSDRFFAERPEGSVSTLKIQRTQQEDSAVYLCASSPERLAKNIQYFGAGTRLSVL.

The rearrangement uses TRBV5-6 and TRBJ2-2, with D unclear. This CDR3 has 13 residues. CDR1 and CDR2 (germline): SGHDT, YYEEEE. Trimming pared 9 bases from V and 5 bases from J, leaving 14 bases between. The CDR3 DNA reads as TGTGCCACCGAACAGTTGTGGACCGGGGAGCTGTTTTTT. Amino acid sequence: CATEQLWTGELFF.

The genes are TRBV5-6 and TRBJ2-7; D is perhaps TRBD1 (6 bases). V dropped 0 bases and J dropped 6 bases, with 19 bases sitting between them. The germline V gene has CDR1 SGHDT and CDR2 YYEEEE. The length of the CDR3 is 16 residues. The CDR3, as DNA: TGTGCCAGCAGCTTGGGACAGGTTACGTTATCGGGCGAGCAGTACTTC. This translates into CASSLGQVTLSGEQYF.

The chain combines TRBV7-9 with TRBJ1-4; 7 positions agree with TRBD1. V lost 2 bases to trimming and J lost 4 bases; unmatched junction nucleotides: 7. Germline V gene lookup returns CDR1 SEHNR and CDR2 FQNEAQ (reference sequence). The CDR3 sequence is 16 residues long. Here the CDR3 reads CASSLYPWDSNEKLFF. CDR3 DNA: TGTGCCAGCAGCTTATACCCCTGGGACAGTAATGAAAAACTGTTTTTT. The whole variable domain, filled in from reference TRBV7-9 and TRBJ1-4, reads DTGVSQNPRHKITKRGQNVTFRCDPISEHNRLYWYRQTLGQGPEFLTYFQNEAQLEKSRLLSDRFSAERPKGSFSTLEIQRTEQGDSAMYLCASSLYPWDSNEKLFFGSGTQLSVL.